This TCR beta chain was identified during a study of cytomegalovirus exposure and HLA in healthy donors. Study results and limitations: As was reported, the classifier diagnosed cytomegalovirus status with high specificity and sensitivity. Specificity for CMV antigens was confirmed in vitro for a few of the CMV-associated chains. Among donors in an Asian-associated ancestry cluster, a later analysis reportedly found fewer N-insertions than the approximately 700-donor mean. Prior analysis indicated that the majority of TCR beta V segments exhibited productivity approximately 87% or approximately 30% of the time.

Primers: 60 Vbeta forward and 13 Jbeta reverse. Clones were read by immunoSEQ multiplex PCR, and TCRdb kept only the in-frame ones, dropping some. The table has some 110,000 clones, over 60% seen once; the top ten hold about 3%. Points on this clone: Its antigen is currently unknown.

Germline values: CDR1 MDHEN, CDR2 SYDVKM. The CDR3 runs 15 residues. V trimming: 6 bases; J trimming: 10 bases; junction bases outside the gene matches: 17. The genes are TRBV28 and TRBJ1-2; 7 bases match TRBD1. Material for sequencing was PBMCs. This clonotype was obtained from a young woman in good health and CMV-seropositive. DNA for the CDR3: TGTGCCAGCAGCAGCCGTCCAGGGGGTAGTAGGGTCTACACCTTC. This codes for CASSSRPGGSRVYTF.